This passage covers 27 T cell receptor beta chains from one sample sequenced in a study of OX40 agonist ivuxolimab in advanced cancers. Assay: immunoSEQ multiplex PCR; the TCRdb copy retains only in-frame clones and omits some. The sample lists about 69,000 clones; around 90% were seen once. The sequences come from CD4+ or CD8+ T cells sorted from blood, collected in a trial of the OX40 agonist ivuxolimab. These receptors came from an adult with an advanced solid tumor such as melanoma, head and neck, liver or kidney cancer.

The J gene is TRBJ1-1, the V gene TRBV7-2, with D unresolved. V lost 4 bases to trimming and J lost 6 bases, with 15 bases between them. The CDR3 is 14 residues long. Germline values: CDR1 SGHTA, CDR2 FQGNSA. The CDR3 reads CASSSGPERAEAFF. CDR3 bases: TGTGCCAGCAGCTCAGGTCCCGAGCGGGCTGAAGCTTTCTTT.

The rearrangement uses TRBV4-2 and TRBJ2-7; 9 positions agree with TRBD1. Germline assignment: CDR1 LGHNA and CDR2 YNFKEQ. The CDR3 covers 14 residues. J lost 5 bases, V lost 5 bases, and 7 bases had no gene match. CDR3 in DNA: TGTGCCAGCAGCACCCGGGACAGGGATCACGAGCAGTACTTC. It codes for CASSTRDRDHEQYF.

The rearrangement joins TRBV7-2 to TRBJ2-5, with TRBD1 matching 7 bases. J gave up 1 base and V 5 bases, and 13 bases lay outside the gene matches. Germline CDR1 and CDR2: SGHTA and FQGNSA. The CDR3 is 17 amino acids. CDR3 nucleotides: TGTGCCAGCAGCCCCCTCCCCGGACAGGATCCCCAAGAGACCCAGTACTTC. Encoded protein: CASSPLPGQDPQETQYF.

This chain uses TRBV28 with TRBJ2-4; 8 nucleotides align to TRBD1. Germline V gene data show CDR1 as MDHEN and CDR2 as SYDVKM. This CDR3 contains 13 residues. The J segment lost 3 bases and the V segment lost 8 bases, leaving 3 bases of the junction unmatched. The DNA for the CDR3 is TGTGCCAGCGCGGACAGGGTCAAAAACATTCAGTACTTC. Protein sequence: CASADRVKNIQYF.

The chain's CDR3 is CASSIPLGDTQYF. In DNA, the CDR3 is TGTGCCAGTAGTATTCCCCTGGGCGATACGCAGTATTTT. The V and J genes are TRBV19 and TRBJ2-3; no clear D gene. This CDR3 spans 13 amino acids. Trimming removed 3 bases at V and 6 bases at J, with 10 bases between. Germline V gene data show CDR1 as LNHDA and CDR2 as SQIVND (reference sequence).

In its sample, this clone was seen a few times. J is TRBJ2-2 and V is TRBV6-1; 11 bases fit TRBD2. V trimming: 4 bases; J trimming: 2 bases; junction bases outside the gene matches: 6. The CDR3 totals 17 residues. Germline assignment: CDR1 MNHNS and CDR2 SASEGT. The CDR3 spells CASSALAGGGNTGELFF. CDR3 nucleotide sequence: TGTGCCAGCAGTGCATTAGCGGGAGGGGGTAACACCGGGGAGCTGTTTTTT.

This clone was observed a single time. V and J are TRBV6-1 and TRBJ1-2, with TRBD1 identical over 7 bases. The CDR3 extends over 13 amino acids. CDR1 is MNHNS and CDR2 is SASEGT in the germline V gene. Unmatched junction bases numbered 5, after V lost 2 bases and J lost 8 bases. DNA for the CDR3: TGTGCCAGCAGTGAAATGGGACAGCGGGGCTACACCTTC. This codes for CASSEMGQRGYTF.

The rearrangement joins TRBV28 to TRBJ1-2; TRBD1 is a possible D gene (5 bases). The CDR3 consists of 15 residues. Trimming took 6 bases from V and 1 from J, leaving 15 bases between them. Looked up from germline, CDR1 is MDHEN and CDR2 is SYDVKM. CDR3 sequence: CASSQRGSLNYGYTF. CDR3 nucleotide sequence: TGTGCCAGCAGCCAACGGGGCTCTCTTAACTATGGCTACACCTTC.

The chain employs TRBV27 and TRBJ1-5; D unclear. The V and J ends lost 3 bases and 3 bases respectively, with 9 bases between them. This CDR3 contains 14 residues. The germline gives CDR1 MNHEY, CDR2 SMNVEV (reference sequence). The CDR3 DNA sequence: TGTGCCAGCAGTTTCCTTGGGTACAATCAGCCCCAGCATTTT. Translation: CASSFLGYNQPQHF.

The chain carries TRBV19 and TRBJ1-4; TRBD1 matches at 7 bases. The ends lost 5 bases at V and 7 bases at J; junction bases unmatched: 13. In germline, CDR1 is LNHDA, CDR2 SQIVND (reference sequence). The CDR3 covers 16 residues. The CDR3 region is CASSPTGQFNAEKLFF. The CDR3 nucleotides are TGTGCCAGTAGTCCAACGGGACAGTTTAATGCTGAAAAACTGTTTTTT.

The V gene is TRBV6-6, the J gene TRBJ1-6; D perhaps matches TRBD1 (6 bases). Per the germline V gene, CDR1 is MNHNY and CDR2 is SVGAGI (reference sequence). The CDR3 has 16 amino acids. V lost 2 bases and J lost 6, with 14 bases in between. The CDR3 here is CASSYLGTSSNSPLHF. The CDR3 DNA sequence: TGTGCCAGCAGTTACCTTGGGACAAGCAGTAATTCACCCCTCCACTTT.

The chain employs TRBV12-2 and TRBJ2-2; no DNA check was done on the table's D call, TRBD1. TRBV12-2 is assigned pseudogene status. The CDR3 runs to 19 residues. The DNA of the CDR3 is TGTGCAAGTCGCTTCCCCCCTGGGCAGGGCAACGCGAACACCGGGGAGCTGTTTTTT. Its protein is CASRFPPGQGNANTGELFF.

The chain is built from TRBV21-1 and TRBJ1-2; the table assigns TRBD1, which was not confirmed against the DNA. TRBV21-1 is shown as a pseudogene. The CDR3 length is 15 residues. CDR3 loop: CASSKELRGQGGYTF. In DNA form, the CDR3 reads TGTGCCAGCAGCAAAGAGCTCAGGGGGCAAGGTGGCTACACCTTC.

This clone has a single count. The chain employs TRBV28 and TRBJ2-3; no clear D. Trimming cost V 7 bases and J 8 bases, with 10 bases left between them. Per the germline V gene, CDR1 is MDHEN and CDR2 is SYDVKM. This CDR3 has 11 residues. CDR3 DNA sequence: TGTGCCAGCAAGTTGGGCCCTACGCAGTATTTT. It is translated as CASKLGPTQYF.

This clone was counted a single time. The V and J genes are TRBV12-5 and TRBJ1-3; TRBD1 might be the D (5 bases). V lost 3 bases to trimming and J lost 0 bases, with 12 bases between them. This CDR3 region has 16 residues. Looked up from germline, CDR1 is LGHNT and CDR2 is FRNRAP. Here the CDR3 reads CASGFNGGSSGNTIYF. DNA of the CDR3: TGTGCTAGTGGTTTCAACGGGGGGAGCTCTGGAAACACCATATATTTT.

The chain uses TRBV4-3 and TRBJ2-7, with TRBD2 matching 7 bases. This CDR3 has 14 amino acids. V trimming: 3 bases; J trimming: 5 bases; junction bases outside the gene matches: 7. CDR1 and CDR2 (germline): LGHNA, YSLEER. The CDR3 bases are TGCGCCAGCAGCCAGGGCGGGGGTCAAGACGAGCAGTACTTC. Protein product: CASSQGGGQDEQYF.

This rearrangement joins TRBV15 to TRBJ2-4, with a tentative D call TRBD1 (5 bases). CDR1 is LNHNV and CDR2 is YYDKDF in the germline V gene (reference sequence). CDR3 length: 15 residues. V lost 6 bases and J lost 0, with 12 bases in between. CDR3 DNA sequence: TGTGCCACCAGGCATACAGGAGTAGCCAAAAACATTCAGTACTTC. Its translation: CATRHTGVAKNIQYF.

The chain recombines TRBV9 with TRBJ2-3; TRBD2 aligns across 11 bases. This CDR3 is 17 amino acids long. With 2 bases clipped from V and 1 base from J, the junction kept 6 bases outside the gene matches. Germline-derived CDR1 and CDR2 are SGDLS and YYNGEE. This chain's CDR3 is CASSVTLAGGGTDTQYF. CDR3 bases: TGTGCCAGCAGCGTCACCCTAGCGGGAGGAGGCACAGATACGCAGTATTTT.

The CDR3 sequence is CASSLTDREDQPQHF. Written as DNA, the CDR3 is TGTGCCAGCAGTTTAACGGACAGGGAGGATCAGCCCCAGCATTTT. The chain recombines TRBV28 with TRBJ1-5, with TRBD1 identical over 8 bases. The CDR3 spans 15 residues. Germline V gene sequence: CDR1 MDHEN, CDR2 SYDVKM. The V gene end was trimmed by 2 bases and the J gene end by 5 bases; junction bases not matched to a gene: 5.

The chain joins TRBV18 to TRBJ2-3; possibly TRBD2 for D (5 bases). The length of the CDR3 is 13 residues. Trimming took off 3 bases at V and 5 bases at J, with 9 bases between the two ends. Per germline, CDR1 KGHSH and CDR2 LQKENI. DNA for the CDR3: TGTGCCAGCTCACCTCCAAGCGGAGATACGCAGTATTTT. Protein product: CASSPPSGDTQYF.

The chain links TRBV7-9 to TRBJ1-6; D is unclear. Germline loops: CDR1 SEHNR, CDR2 FQNEAQ (reference sequence). CDR3 size: 13 residues. V shed 8 bases and J shed 5 bases, with 10 bases lying between them. CDR3 sequence: CASDSGNNSPLHF. The CDR3 DNA reads as TGTGCCAGCGACTCTGGTAATAATTCACCCCTCCACTTT.

The chain employs TRBV4-1 and TRBJ1-5, with D uncertain. CDR3 size: 16 residues. Per the germline V gene, CDR1 is MGHRA and CDR2 is YSYEKL. V was cut by 0 bases and J by 1 base, with 10 bases left in between. The DNA for the CDR3 is TGCGCCAGCAGCCAAGATTACGGGTCGAGCAATCAGCCCCAGCATTTT. Translated, it gives CASSQDYGSSNQPQHF.

The rearrangement joins TRBV13 to TRBJ2-3; D is ambiguous. Germline CDR1 and CDR2: PRHDT and FYEKMQ (reference sequence). V was pared by 3 bases and J by 2 bases, with 0 bases between. CDR3 length: 11 residues. DNA for the CDR3: TGTGCCAGCAGCTTCACAGATACGCAGTATTTT. Translated: CASSFTDTQYF. Together with reference TRBV13 and TRBJ2-3, the CDR3 gives the full variable domain: AAGVIQSPRHLIKEKRETATLKCYPIPRHDTVYWYQQGPGQDPQFLISFYEKMQSDKGSIPDRFSAQQFSDYHSELNMSSLELGDSALYFCASSFTDTQYFGPGTRLTVL.

This chain connects TRBV7-3 to TRBJ2-2; 14 bases align to TRBD2. V lost 5 bases and J lost 10; bases outside the gene matches: 3. The germline gives CDR1 SGHTA, CDR2 FQGTGA. The CDR3 spans 14 residues. The CDR3 nucleotides read TGTGCCAGCAGCCCGGGACTAGCGGGAGAGGAGCTGTTTTTT. It specifies CASSPGLAGEELFF.

The chain employs TRBV2 and TRBJ1-1, with 7 bases lining up with TRBD1. CDR1 and CDR2 (germline): SNHLY, FYNNEI. V shed 5 bases, J shed 4 bases, and the junction held 10 bases outside the gene matches. The CDR3 is 15 amino acids. CDR3 bases: TGTGCCAGCAGTAAAACAGGGGCGGGGGGCACTGAAGCTTTCTTT. Amino acids: CASSKTGAGGTEAFF.

The chain couples TRBV6-5 to TRBJ1-5; 9 positions match TRBD1. The CDR3 has 13 residues. The junction had 2 bases not matched to a gene; V was cut back by 8 bases and J by 3 bases. Germline V gene lookup returns CDR1 MNHEY and CDR2 SVGAGI. The CDR3 coding sequence is TGTGCCAGCGGGACAGGGTACAATCAGCCCCAGCATTTT. Protein product: CASGTGYNQPQHF.

The chain recombines TRBV4-2 with TRBJ1-1; D is undetermined. Germline lookup yields CDR1 LGHNA and CDR2 YNFKEQ. V was trimmed by 4 bases and J by 2 bases, leaving 14 bases between them. The CDR3 runs to 15 residues. This CDR3 reads CASSPGLTDNTEAFF. DNA of the CDR3: TGTGCCAGCAGCCCCGGACTGACGGATAACACTGAAGCTTTCTTT.